These T cell receptor beta chains were read from a single sample in a study of shared clonotypes between healthy human individuals. Only in-frame clones appear in the TCRdb table, and some are missing; sequencing was by immunoSEQ multiplex PCR. The sample lists some 2,100,000 clones; approximately 94% were seen once. The sequenced material came from naive CD8+ T cells from PBMCs. These receptors all come from a man aged 18-30 years in good health. Some clones in this sample may be carry-over from other donors' samples. Each CDR3 is given with its conserved first and last residue. A D gene is named only where the DNA matches it firmly. Size values are once, few and many counts, or a class for expanded clones, and some rows have none.

v_call	clone_size	j_call	d_call	cdr3_aa	cdr3_nt
TRBV28	once	TRBJ1-2	TRBD1	CASSLEIRQGAYYGYTF	TGTGCCAGCAGTTTGGAGATCCGACAGGGCGCTTACTATGGCTACACCTTC
TRBV28	NA	TRBJ1-5	NA	CASSLGGVGDQPQHF	TGTGCCAGCAGTTTAGGCGGCGTGGGGGATCAGCCCCAGCATTTT
TRBV2	few	TRBJ1-5	NA	CASSEALRDRWSNQPQHF	TGTGCCAGCAGTGAAGCGCTTCGAGACCGGTGGAGCAATCAGCCCCAGCATTTT
TRBV10-1	NA	TRBJ2-3	NA	CASSEGPTGDTQYF	TGCGCCAGCAGTGAGGGCCCAACCGGGGATACGCAGTATTTT
TRBV7-9	NA	TRBJ2-5	NA	CASSLAGPQETQYF	TGTGCCAGCAGCTTGGCGGGACCCCAAGAGACCCAGTACTTC
TRBV30	NA	TRBJ2-7	TRBD2	CAWSGSGRAYEQYF	TGTGCCTGGAGCGGTAGCGGGAGGGCCTACGAGCAGTACTTC
TRBV27	NA	TRBJ1-5	NA	CASNPQGVGPYSNQPQHF	TGTGCCAGCAACCCACAGGGCGTTGGCCCCTATAGCAATCAGCCCCAGCATTTT
TRBV27	NA	TRBJ2-1	TRBD2	CASTFLAGGLDNEQFF	TGTGCCAGCACCTTCTTAGCGGGAGGGCTTGACAATGAGCAGTTCTTC
TRBV4-1	NA	TRBJ2-5	TRBD2	CASSQGGTSGRASWTQYF	TGCGCCAGCAGCCAAGGTGGGACTAGCGGGAGGGCCTCGTGGACCCAGTACTTC
TRBV7-8	NA	TRBJ2-2	TRBD2	CASRVVAGAGELFF	TGTGCCAGCAGGGTGGTAGCGGGAGCTGGGGAGCTGTTTTTT
TRBV5-6	NA	TRBJ2-7	NA	CASSVGRGPYEQYF	TGTGCCAGCAGCGTAGGACGGGGGCCCTACGAGCAGTACTTC
TRBV7-2	NA	TRBJ2-7	TRBD2	CASSPGLAGYEQYF	TGTGCCAGCAGCCCGGGACTAGCGGGATACGAGCAGTACTTC
TRBV4-1	once	TRBJ2-7	TRBD1	CASSQAGTDFYEQYF	TGCGCCAGCAGCCAAGCCGGGACAGACTTCTACGAGCAGTACTTC
TRBV10-3	NA	TRBJ1-2	NA	CAISESTLTGAPYGYTF	TGTGCCATCAGTGAGTCGACTCTGACAGGAGCTCCCTATGGCTACACCTTC
TRBV5-1	NA	TRBJ2-7	TRBD2	CASRLREAGTYEQYF	TGCGCCAGCAGATTGCGGGAGGCCGGGACCTACGAGCAGTACTTC
TRBV7-6	NA	TRBJ2-1	NA	CASSYSAFRGASYNEQFF	TGTGCCAGCAGCTACTCTGCTTTCCGGGGGGCGTCCTACAATGAGCAGTTCTTC
TRBV9	NA	TRBJ2-3	TRBD1	CASSVGQGSTDTQYF	TGTGCCAGCAGCGTTGGACAGGGGTCAACAGATACGCAGTATTTT
TRBV27	NA	TRBJ1-2	TRBD1	CASSAGQGLDGYTF	TGTGCCAGCAGTGCGGGACAGGGCCTTGATGGCTACACCTTC
TRBV7-9	few	TRBJ1-1	NA	CASNNRRGADYTEAFF	TGTGCCAGCAACAATCGCCGGGGGGCTGACTACACTGAAGCTTTCTTT
TRBV27	NA	TRBJ2-4	NA	CASSLTGEGKGNIQYF	TGTGCCAGCAGTTTAACCGGGGAAGGGAAAGGAAACATTCAGTACTTC
TRBV21-1	NA	TRBJ1-4	NA	CASSKVSTGKNEKLFF	TGTGCCAGCAGCAAAGTCAGCACGGGAAAAAATGAAAAACTGTTTTTT
TRBV19	NA	TRBJ2-3	NA	CASSIMWGPVDTQYF	TGTGCCAGTAGTATCATGTGGGGGCCAGTAGATACGCAGTATTTT
TRBV9	NA	TRBJ1-1	NA	CASSVGGQSEAFF	TGTGCCAGCAGCGTAGGGGGGCAGAGTGAAGCTTTCTTT
TRBV28	NA	TRBJ2-7	TRBD1	CASSLETGYRSYEQYF	TGTGCCAGCAGTTTGGAGACAGGGTATCGATCCTACGAGCAGTACTTC
TRBV4-2	once	TRBJ2-5	TRBD2	CASSQDLTRTSQETQYF	TGTGCCAGCAGCCAAGATCTTACCCGGACTAGTCAAGAGACCCAGTACTTC
TRBV7-2	NA	TRBJ2-3	NA	CASSSSPSDTQYF	TGTGCCAGCAGCTCAAGTCCCTCAGATACGCAGTATTTT
TRBV7-8	NA	TRBJ2-5	TRBD2	CASSQTSGRPSETQYF	TGTGCCAGCAGCCAGACTAGCGGGAGGCCGTCTGAGACCCAGTACTTC
TRBV30	NA	TRBJ2-7	NA	CAWEMAGAYEQYF	TGTGCCTGGGAGATGGCAGGGGCCTACGAGCAGTACTTC
TRBV7-6	NA	TRBJ1-1	TRBD1	CASSLADRGINTEAFF	TGTGCCAGCAGCTTAGCGGACAGGGGCATTAACACTGAAGCTTTCTTT
TRBV11-3	NA	TRBJ1-2	NA	CASCEGANYGYTF	TGTGCCAGCTGCGAAGGGGCGAACTATGGCTACACCTTC
TRBV25-1	NA	TRBJ1-5	NA	CASSERGAGQPQHF	TGTGCCAGCAGTGAGCGGGGGGCAGGTCAGCCCCAGCATTTT
TRBV9	once	TRBJ2-6	NA	CASSGGAKGANVLTF	TGTGCCAGCAGCGGTGGGGCTAAAGGGGCCAACGTCCTGACTTTC
TRBV29-1	NA	TRBJ2-1	NA	CSVEYYNEQFF	TGCAGCGTCGAATACTACAATGAGCAGTTCTTC
TRBV27	NA	TRBJ1-1	NA	CASSPRKGMNTEAFF	TGTGCCAGCAGCCCTAGGAAGGGGATGAACACTGAAGCTTTCTTT
TRBV7-9	NA	TRBJ2-2	NA	CASSRNSGLQSGELFF	TGTGCCAGCAGCCGCAACTCCGGGCTCCAATCCGGGGAGCTGTTTTTT
TRBV9	NA	TRBJ1-4	NA	CASSLGPAHYNEKLFF	TGTGCCAGCAGCCTCGGACCCGCACACTACAATGAAAAACTGTTTTTT
TRBV6-1	NA	TRBJ1-1	NA	CASSGDISWVF	TGTGCCAGCAGTGGGGACATTTCGTGGGTTTTT
TRBV25-1	NA	TRBJ2-3	NA	CASSGPGRAGYTQYF	TGTGCCAGCAGTGGTCCAGGACGCGCGGGATATACGCAGTATTTT
TRBV11-2	NA	TRBJ2-4	NA	CASSLIPGKNIQYF	TGTGCCAGCAGCTTAATCCCCGGGAAAAACATTCAGTACTTC
TRBV27	NA	TRBJ1-5	NA	CASSFVSRNQPQHF	TGTGCCAGCAGTTTTGTCTCGAGGAATCAGCCCCAGCATTTT
TRBV7-6	NA	TRBJ1-1	NA	CASSLEAGMNTEAFF	TGTGCCAGCAGCTTAGAGGCAGGGATGAACACTGAAGCTTTCTTT